This T cell receptor (beta chain) was sequenced for a study of T cell responses to AZD1222 COVID-19 vaccine. Study-level findings and limits: The study found Spike-specific TCR breadth and depth rose after two AZD1222 doses.

The table came from immunoSEQ multiplex PCR; TCRdb's copy has only in-frame clones and leaves some out. Among roughly 97,000 clones listed, around nine tenths were seen once. Comment on this clone: Its antigen is undetermined.

Germline loops: CDR1 WSHSY, CDR2 SAAADI. The CDR3 extends over 13 amino acids. Trimming took 3 bases from V and 7 from J, leaving 12 bases between them. The TCR sequence derives from an adult in good health. J is TRBJ1-2 and V is TRBV10-2, with no clear D. The sample in question was peripheral blood, obtained on day 0 of AZD1222 vaccination. The CDR3 DNA reads as TGCGCCAGCAGTGACGGTCTCTCGAGTGGCTACACCTTC. This gives the protein CASSDGLSSGYTF.